These T cell receptor beta chains were read from a single sample in a study of T cells in Graves' hyperthyroidism and ophthalmopathy. TCRdb independently ran MiXCR on the multiplex PCR reads; one entry per CDR3 protein. The table lists about 350,000 distinct CDR3 sequences, roughly 15% of them singletons, with 34% in the top ten. The sequenced sample was blood. Receptors originate from a woman in her 40s with Graves' ophthalmopathy. The conserved cysteine and the conserved F or W are not part of the CDR3 here. Clone size is not always given. Where it is, it says once, few, many or a class for expanded clones.

j_call clone_size v_call cdr3_aa
TRBJ2-5 many TRBV20-1 SPLAPGEETQY
TRBJ2-7 many TRBV29-1 SVGTGQPHYEQY
TRBJ1-1 many TRBV20-1 SALQGGIAEAF
TRBJ2-7 many TRBV7-6 ASSLAEGGPTYEQY
TRBJ1-1 many TRBV20-1 SAPGDTEAF
TRBJ1-5 . TRBV19 ASSIGGQPSNQPQH
TRBJ2-4 . TRBV11-1 ASSLGDSRNIQY
TRBJ1-1 many TRBV10-3 AISGVTTENTEAF
TRBJ1-1 many TRBV6-1 ASSSSTGQVVTEAF
TRBJ2-2 many TRBV6-1 ASSSSGRLGELF
TRBJ2-5 many TRBV28 ASSLPSGPGTQY
TRBJ1-2 many TRBV6-2/TRBV6-3 AAAASNYGYT
TRBJ2-7 many TRBV6-5 ASSYPGAGAYEQY
TRBJ1-5 many TRBV28 ASSLPPGYSNQPQH
TRBJ1-6 few TRBV11-2 ASSRGSHNSPLH
TRBJ1-2 . TRBV7-2 ASTRGGLSYT